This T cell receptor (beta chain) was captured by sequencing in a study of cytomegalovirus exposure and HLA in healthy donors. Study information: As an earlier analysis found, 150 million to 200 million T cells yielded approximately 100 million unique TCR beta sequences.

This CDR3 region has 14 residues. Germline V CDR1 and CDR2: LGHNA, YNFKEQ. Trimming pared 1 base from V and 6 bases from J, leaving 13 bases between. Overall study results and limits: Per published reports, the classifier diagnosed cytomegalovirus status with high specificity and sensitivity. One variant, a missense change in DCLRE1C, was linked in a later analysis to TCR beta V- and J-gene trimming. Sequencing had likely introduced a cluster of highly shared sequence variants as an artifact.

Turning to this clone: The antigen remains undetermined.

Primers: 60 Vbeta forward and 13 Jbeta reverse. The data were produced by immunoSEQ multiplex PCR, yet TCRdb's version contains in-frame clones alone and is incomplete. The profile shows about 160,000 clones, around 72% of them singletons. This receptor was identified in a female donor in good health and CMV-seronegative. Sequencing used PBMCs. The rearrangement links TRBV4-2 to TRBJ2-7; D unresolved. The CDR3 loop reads CASSQVETLGEQYF. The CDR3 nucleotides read TGTGCCAGCAGCCAAGTTGAGACTTTGGGCGAGCAGTACTTC.